This TCR beta chain was identified during a study of vaccination and CD4 T cells after COVID-19. Remarks on this clonotype: Antigen: not known.

V was pared by 5 bases and J by 0 bases, with 5 bases of the junction left unmatched. Germline V gene data show CDR1 as SGHTA and CDR2 as FQGTGA. The CDR3 has 16 amino acids. The Oncomine TCR Beta short-read assay generated sequence data from the DNA of cultured CD4+ T cells. MiXCR, applied by TCRdb to the PCR reads, yields one record per CDR3 protein. The sample shows under 15,000 distinct CDR3 sequences, 52% of them seen only once. The treatment was: roughly ten-day PBMC culture with coronavirus spike peptide pools or control peptides (ViraFEST assay). The sample consisted of CD4+ T cells from blood, cultured in vitro. The J gene is TRBJ2-3, the V gene TRBV7-3, with 10 bases fitting TRBD2. The sequence was collected from a human donor who had recovered from COVID-19. The CDR3 loop is CASSQTSGKSTDTQYF. In nucleotides, the CDR3 is TGTGCCAGCAGCCAAACTAGCGGGAAGAGCACAGATACGCAGTATTTT.